This TCR beta chain was profiled in a study of blood T cell repertoires in COVID-19. Here immunoSEQ multiplex PCR was the method, and the copy in TCRdb shows in-frame clones only, minus some. The repertoire consists of some 97,000 clones, with 85% to 90% occurring once and the leading ten covering 10% to 15%. Sequencing was done on a sample of peripheral blood. This clonotype was sampled from a human donor in a cohort sampled during active COVID-19.

The CDR3 DNA is TGTGCCAGCAGCTTCCAACACGGGACAGGGAGCAATCAGCCCCAGCATTTT. Amino acid sequence: CASSFQHGTGSNQPQHF. V usage is TRBV5-8 and J usage is TRBJ1-5; TRBD1 agrees at 9 bases. This CDR3 has 17 residues. The ends lost 2 bases at V and 1 base at J; junction bases unmatched: 7. CDR1 is SGHTS, CDR2 YDEGEE, per germline.